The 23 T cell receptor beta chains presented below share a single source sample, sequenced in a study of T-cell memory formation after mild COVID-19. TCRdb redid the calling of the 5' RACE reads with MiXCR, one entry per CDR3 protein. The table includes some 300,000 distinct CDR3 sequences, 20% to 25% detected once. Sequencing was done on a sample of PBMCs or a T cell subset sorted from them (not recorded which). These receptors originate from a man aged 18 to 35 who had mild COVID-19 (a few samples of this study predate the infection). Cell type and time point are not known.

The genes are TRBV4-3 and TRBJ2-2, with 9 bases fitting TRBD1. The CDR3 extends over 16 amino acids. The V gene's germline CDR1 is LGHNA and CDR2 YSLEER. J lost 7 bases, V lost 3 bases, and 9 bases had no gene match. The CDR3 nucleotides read TGCGCCAGCAGCCACCTACCGGGACAGGGCTTCGGGGAGCTGTTTTTT. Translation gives CASSHLPGQGFGELFF.

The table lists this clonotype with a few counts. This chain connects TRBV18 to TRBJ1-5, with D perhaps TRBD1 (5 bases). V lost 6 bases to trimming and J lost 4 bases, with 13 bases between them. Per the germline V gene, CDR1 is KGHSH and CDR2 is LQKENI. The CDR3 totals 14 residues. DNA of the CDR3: TGTGCCAGCTCGCCATTCTCAGGGAATCAGCCCCAGCATTTT. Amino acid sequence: CASSPFSGNQPQHF.

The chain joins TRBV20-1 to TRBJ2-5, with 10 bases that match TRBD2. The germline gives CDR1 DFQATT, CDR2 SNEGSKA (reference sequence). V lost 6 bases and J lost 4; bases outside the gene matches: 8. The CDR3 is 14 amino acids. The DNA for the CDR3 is TGCAGTGCGGAGAGCGGGGGGGCCGCAGAGACCCAGTACTTC. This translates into CSAESGGAAETQYF.

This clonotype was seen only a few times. The CDR3 coding sequence is TGTGCCATCAGTCAAGAGCGGGGGCGCAATGAGCAGTTCTTC. As protein: CAISQERGRNEQFF. The chain links TRBV10-3 to TRBJ2-1; 8 bases fit TRBD2. V was pared by 5 bases and J by 6 bases, with 6 bases of the junction left unmatched. CDR3 length: 14 residues. Germline CDR1 is ENHRY and CDR2 is SYGVKD.

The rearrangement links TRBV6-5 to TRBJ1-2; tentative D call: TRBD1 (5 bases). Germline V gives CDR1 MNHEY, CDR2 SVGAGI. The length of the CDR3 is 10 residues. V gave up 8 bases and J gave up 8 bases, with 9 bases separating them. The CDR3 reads CASWGVGYTF. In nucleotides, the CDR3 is TGTGCCAGCTGGGGGGTCGGCTACACCTTC.

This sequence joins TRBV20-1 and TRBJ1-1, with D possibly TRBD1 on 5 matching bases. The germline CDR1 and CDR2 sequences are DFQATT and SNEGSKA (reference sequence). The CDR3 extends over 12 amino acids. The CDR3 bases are TGCATGCCGGGGACTATGAACACTGAAGCTTTCTTT. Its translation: CMPGTMNTEAFF.

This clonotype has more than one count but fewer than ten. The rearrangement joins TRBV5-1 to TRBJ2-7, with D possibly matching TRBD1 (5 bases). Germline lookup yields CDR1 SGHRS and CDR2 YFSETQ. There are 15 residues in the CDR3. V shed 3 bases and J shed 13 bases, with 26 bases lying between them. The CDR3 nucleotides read TGCGCCAGCAGCTCCCTTGGGCCGGACACCGACCCAGTTTACGTC. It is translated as CASSSLGPDTDPVYV.

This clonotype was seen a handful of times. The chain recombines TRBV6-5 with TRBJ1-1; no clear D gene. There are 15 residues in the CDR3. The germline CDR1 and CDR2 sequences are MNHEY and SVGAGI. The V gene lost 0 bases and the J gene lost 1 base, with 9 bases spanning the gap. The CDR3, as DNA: TGTGCCAGCAGTTACTCGCTCCCCAAGAACACTGAAGCTTTCTTT. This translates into CASSYSLPKNTEAFF.

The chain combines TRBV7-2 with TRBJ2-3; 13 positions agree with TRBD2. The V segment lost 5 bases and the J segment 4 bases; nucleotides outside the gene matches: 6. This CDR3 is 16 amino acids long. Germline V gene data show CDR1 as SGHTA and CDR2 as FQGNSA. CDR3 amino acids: CASSPTSGGLSDTQYF. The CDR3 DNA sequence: TGTGCCAGCAGCCCGACTAGCGGGGGGCTATCAGATACGCAGTATTTT.

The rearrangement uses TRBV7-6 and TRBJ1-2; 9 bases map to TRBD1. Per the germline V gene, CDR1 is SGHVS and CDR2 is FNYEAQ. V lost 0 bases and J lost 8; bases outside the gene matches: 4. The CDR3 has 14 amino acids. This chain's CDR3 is CASSLATGGFGYTF. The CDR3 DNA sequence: TGTGCCAGCAGCTTAGCGACAGGGGGATTCGGCTACACCTTC.

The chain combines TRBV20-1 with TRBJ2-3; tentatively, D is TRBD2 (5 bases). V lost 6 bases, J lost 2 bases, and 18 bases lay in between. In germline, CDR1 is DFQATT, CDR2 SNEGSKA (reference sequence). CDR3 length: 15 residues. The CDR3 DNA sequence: TGCAGTGCGACGAGTCAAATAGCGCACACAGATACGCAGTATTTT. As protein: CSATSQIAHTDTQYF.

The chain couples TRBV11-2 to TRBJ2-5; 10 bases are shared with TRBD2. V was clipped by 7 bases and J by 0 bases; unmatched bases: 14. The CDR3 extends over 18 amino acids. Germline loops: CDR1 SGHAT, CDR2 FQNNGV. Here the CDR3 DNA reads TGTGCCAGCACCCCGTCACCTAGCGGGGGCCTGGACCAAGAGACCCAGTACTTC. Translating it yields CASTPSPSGGLDQETQYF.

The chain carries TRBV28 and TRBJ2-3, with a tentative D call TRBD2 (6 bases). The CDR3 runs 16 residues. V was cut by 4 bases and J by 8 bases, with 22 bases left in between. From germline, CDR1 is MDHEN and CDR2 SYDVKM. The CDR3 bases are TGTGCCAGCAGTTCACCTGAGGTGGGGGTGGAGGGTACGCAGTATTTT. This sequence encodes CASSSPEVGVEGTQYF.

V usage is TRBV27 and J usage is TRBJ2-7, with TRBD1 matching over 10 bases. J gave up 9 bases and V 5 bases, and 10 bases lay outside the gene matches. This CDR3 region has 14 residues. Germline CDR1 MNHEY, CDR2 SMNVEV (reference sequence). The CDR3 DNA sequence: TGTGCCAGCAGTCCCCGGGACAGGGGCCCTGTGCAGTACTTC. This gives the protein CASSPRDRGPVQYF.

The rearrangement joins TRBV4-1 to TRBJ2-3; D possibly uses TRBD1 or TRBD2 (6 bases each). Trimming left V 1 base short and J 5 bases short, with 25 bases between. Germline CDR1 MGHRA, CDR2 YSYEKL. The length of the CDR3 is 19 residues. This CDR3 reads CASSQGMVGLRGRGDTQYF. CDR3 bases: TGCGCCAGCAGCCAAGGTATGGTGGGACTCAGGGGACGTGGAGATACGCAGTATTTT.

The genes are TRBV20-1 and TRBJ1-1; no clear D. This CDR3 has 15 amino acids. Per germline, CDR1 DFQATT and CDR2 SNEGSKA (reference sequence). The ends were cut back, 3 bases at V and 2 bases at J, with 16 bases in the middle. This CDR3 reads CSASRGSTPNTEAFF. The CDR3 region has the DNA TGCAGTGCTAGCCGGGGATCAACCCCCAACACTGAAGCTTTCTTT.

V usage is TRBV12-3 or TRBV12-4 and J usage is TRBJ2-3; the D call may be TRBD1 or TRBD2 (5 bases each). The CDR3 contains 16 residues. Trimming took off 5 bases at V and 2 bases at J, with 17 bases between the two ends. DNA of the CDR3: TGTGCCAGCAGTCCCCAAGCGGCAGGGTACACAGATACGCAGTATTTT. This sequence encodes CASSPQAAGYTDTQYF.

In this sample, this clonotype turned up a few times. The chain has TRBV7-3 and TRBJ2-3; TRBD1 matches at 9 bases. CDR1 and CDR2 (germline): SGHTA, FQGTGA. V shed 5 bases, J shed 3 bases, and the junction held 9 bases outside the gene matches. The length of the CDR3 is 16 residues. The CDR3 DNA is TGTGCCAGCAGCATTCCGGGACAGGGTAAAACAGATACGCAGTATTTT. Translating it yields CASSIPGQGKTDTQYF.

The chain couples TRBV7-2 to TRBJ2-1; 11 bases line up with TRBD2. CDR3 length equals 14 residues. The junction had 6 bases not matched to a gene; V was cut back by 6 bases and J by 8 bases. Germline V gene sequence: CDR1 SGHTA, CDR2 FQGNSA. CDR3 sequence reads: CASRIAGGQHEQFF. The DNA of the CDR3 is TGTGCCAGCAGAATAGCGGGGGGGCAACATGAGCAGTTCTTC. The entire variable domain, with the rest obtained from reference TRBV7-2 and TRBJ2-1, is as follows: GAGVSQSPSNKVTEKGKDVELRCDPISGHTALYWYRQSLGQGLEFLIYFQGNSAPDKSGLPSDRFSAERTGGSVSTLTIQRTQQEDSAVYLCASRIAGGQHEQFFGPGTRLTVL.

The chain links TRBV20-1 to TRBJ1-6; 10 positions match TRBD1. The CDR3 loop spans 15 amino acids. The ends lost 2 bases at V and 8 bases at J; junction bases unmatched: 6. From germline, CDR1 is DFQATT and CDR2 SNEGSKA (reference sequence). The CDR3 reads CSARPGQGRHSPLHF. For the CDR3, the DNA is TGCAGTGCTAGACCGGGACAGGGGAGGCATTCACCCCTCCACTTT.

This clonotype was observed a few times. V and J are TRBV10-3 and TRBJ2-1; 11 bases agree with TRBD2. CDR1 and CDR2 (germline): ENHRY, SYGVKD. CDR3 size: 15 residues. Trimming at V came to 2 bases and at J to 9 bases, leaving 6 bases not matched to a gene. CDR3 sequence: CAISEGSGGAVEQFF. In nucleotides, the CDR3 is TGTGCCATCAGTGAGGGTAGCGGGGGGGCGGTTGAGCAGTTCTTC.

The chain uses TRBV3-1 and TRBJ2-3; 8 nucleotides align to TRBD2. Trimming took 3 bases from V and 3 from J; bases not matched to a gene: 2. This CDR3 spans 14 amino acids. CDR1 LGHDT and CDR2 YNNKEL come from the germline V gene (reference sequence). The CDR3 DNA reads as TGTGCCAGCAGCCATAGCGGGGCAACAGATACGCAGTATTTT. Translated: CASSHSGATDTQYF.

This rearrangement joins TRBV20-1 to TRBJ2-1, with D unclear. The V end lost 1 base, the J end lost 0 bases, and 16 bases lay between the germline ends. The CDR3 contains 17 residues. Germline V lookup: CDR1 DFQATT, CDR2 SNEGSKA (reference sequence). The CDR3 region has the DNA TGCAGTGCTAGAGCAGTATTCGGGCCTCGCTCCTACAATGAGCAGTTCTTC. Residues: CSARAVFGPRSYNEQFF.